The 6 T cell receptor beta chains below were found in one sample sequenced in a study of T cell responses to AZD1222 COVID-19 vaccine (dated by TCRdb to the early 2020s). Library preparation used the immunoSEQ multiplex PCR assay. TCRdb carries this immuneACCESS record with in-frame sequences only. Its versions omit some clonotypes, under half of them owing to an unresolved V gene in the studies checked, with the rest unexplained. This sample holds about 150,000 clones; less than 95% were observed only once. Roughly 1.3% of the sample rests with the top ten. Per the publication, the time point label means: baseline before first vaccination. The sequenced sample was peripheral blood, obtained on day 0 of AZD1222 vaccination. The receptors shown here come from an adult in good health.

The rearrangement joins TRBV3-1 (or the pseudogene TRBV3-2) to TRBJ1-4; D not certain. With 1 base removed from V and 3 bases from J, the gap between germline ends came to 3 bases. The CDR3 has 13 residues. Germline V gene lookup returns CDR1 LGHDT and CDR2 YNNKEL (reference sequence). CDR3: CASSQAPNEKLFF. Here the CDR3 DNA reads TGTGCCAGCAGCCAAGCGCCTAATGAAAAACTGTTTTTT.

The chain links TRBV10-3 to TRBJ1-1; tentative D call: TRBD1 (5 bases). Germline V gives CDR1 ENHRY, CDR2 SYGVKD. Trimming pared 7 bases from V and 5 bases from J, leaving 17 bases between. CDR3 length equals 14 residues. The CDR3 sequence: CAITETWGVTEAFF. The CDR3, as DNA: TGTGCCATCACCGAAACCTGGGGGGTTACTGAAGCTTTCTTT.

This chain connects TRBV28 to TRBJ2-5; perhaps TRBD2 as D (6 bases). This CDR3 contains 14 residues. Germline CDR1 MDHEN, CDR2 SYDVKM. V was shortened by 1 base and J by 4 bases, with 10 bases between the two germline ends. CDR3 nucleotide sequence: TGTGCCAGCAGTTTATTGGGAGGTTTAGAGACCCAGTACTTC. Translated: CASSLLGGLETQYF.

This sequence joins TRBV7-9 and TRBJ1-5; the match to TRBD1 covers 11 bases. CDR1 is SEHNR and CDR2 is FQNEAQ in the germline V gene (reference sequence). V trimming: 1 base; J trimming: 2 bases; junction bases outside the gene matches: 1. The CDR3 totals 16 residues. Written as DNA, the CDR3 is TGTGCCAGCAGCTTAGGGACAGGGGGCGGCAATCAGCCCCAGCATTTT. This codes for CASSLGTGGGNQPQHF. The full variable domain, with the rest looked up from reference TRBV7-9 and TRBJ1-5, is DTGVSQNPRHKITKRGQNVTFRCDPISEHNRLYWYRQTLGQGPEFLTYFQNEAQLEKSRLLSDRFSAERPKGSFSTLEIQRTEQGDSAMYLCASSLGTGGGNQPQHFGDGTRLSIL.

This clone was recorded a few times. The chain uses TRBV2 and TRBJ1-2; possibly TRBD1 for D (6 bases). The CDR3 extends over 13 amino acids. V was trimmed by 3 bases and J by 6 bases, leaving 11 bases between them. CDR1 and CDR2 (germline): SNHLY, FYNNEI. The CDR3 is CASSEGGLDGYTF. In DNA form, the CDR3 reads TGTGCCAGCAGTGAGGGGGGGCTGGATGGCTACACCTTC.

This rearrangement joins TRBV14 to TRBJ1-2; a weak D match, TRBD1 (6 bases). Germline V gene data show CDR1 as SGHDN and CDR2 as FVKESK. V lost 1 base to trimming and J lost 2 bases, with 17 bases between them. The CDR3 contains 17 residues. The CDR3: CASSQVLEDRDNYGYTF. The CDR3 DNA reads as TGTGCCAGCAGCCAAGTCTTAGAGGACAGAGACAACTATGGCTACACCTTC.